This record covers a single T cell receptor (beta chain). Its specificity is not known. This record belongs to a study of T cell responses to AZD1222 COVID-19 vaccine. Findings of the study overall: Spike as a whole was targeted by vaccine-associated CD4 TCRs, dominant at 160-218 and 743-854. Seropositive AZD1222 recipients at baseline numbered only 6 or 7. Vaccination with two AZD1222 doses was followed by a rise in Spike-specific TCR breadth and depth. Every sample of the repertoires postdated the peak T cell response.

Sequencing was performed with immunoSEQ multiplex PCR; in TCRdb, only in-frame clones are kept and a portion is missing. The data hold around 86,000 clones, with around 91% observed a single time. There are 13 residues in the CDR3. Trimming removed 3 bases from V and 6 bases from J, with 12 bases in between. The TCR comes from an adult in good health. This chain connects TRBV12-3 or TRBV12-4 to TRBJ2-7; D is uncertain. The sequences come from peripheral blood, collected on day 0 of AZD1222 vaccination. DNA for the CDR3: TGTGCCAGCAGTTTTGGCTCCGTCCGCGAGCAGTACTTC. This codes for CASSFGSVREQYF.